Sequencing of this T cell receptor beta chain was carried out in a study of blood T cell repertoires in COVID-19. Study-level background: COVID-19 samples collected from the United States, Italy and Spain covered acute and convalescent phases. Sources were T cells, B-cell-depleted T cells, or PBMCs; the material itself was cDNA or gDNA.

Trimming removed 9 bases at V and 4 bases at J, with 22 bases between. The CDR3 sequence is 16 residues long. Germline V gene lookup returns CDR1 SGHTS and CDR2 YDEGEE. Study processing details: Amplification of reference gene primers was used by the study to estimate nucleated cell counts. The data were produced by immunoSEQ multiplex PCR, yet TCRdb's version contains in-frame clones alone and is incomplete. The V and J calls and clone size are taken from that table; D and trimming were inferred from the DNA. The sample records fewer than 300,000 clones, around 86% being singletons. The TCR was taken from a woman aged 40 to 49 who had recovered from COVID-19. Sequenced sample: peripheral blood. This chain joins TRBV5-8 and TRBJ2-2; possibly TRBD1 for D (6 bases). CDR3 sequence (DNA): TGTGCCACCCCAAGGGTGGACAGACTTCCCACCGGGGAGCTGTTTTTT. Translation gives CATPRVDRLPTGELFF.